These 5 T cell receptor beta chains were sequenced from one sample in a study of T cells in localized non-small cell lung cancer. TCRdb's copy holds only in-frame clones and misses some; the assay was immunoSEQ multiplex PCR. Of about 35,000 clones listed, under 90% are singletons. The specimen comprised peripheral blood, sampled before any cancer treatment. These receptors all come from a man aged 35 to 70 with stage I lung adenocarcinoma.

The V and J genes are TRBV30 and TRBJ2-1; no reliable D call. The germline V gene has CDR1 GTSNPN and CDR2 SVGIG (reference sequence). V shed 3 bases and J shed 2 bases, with 14 bases lying between them. This CDR3 is built from 15 residues. The CDR3 reads CAWSFFGKPYNEQFF. The CDR3 DNA sequence: TGTGCCTGGAGCTTTTTCGGAAAGCCCTACAATGAGCAGTTCTTC.

The chain recombines TRBV5-6 with TRBJ1-1; maybe TRBD1 (5 bases). Germline lookup yields CDR1 SGHDT and CDR2 YYEEEE. Trimming shortened V by 3 bases and J by 6 bases, and 6 bases separated the two germline ends. The CDR3 has 11 amino acids. DNA for the CDR3: TGTGCCAGCAGCTGGGGGGCTGAAGCTTTCTTT. It specifies CASSWGAEAFF.

The chain links TRBV6-1 to TRBJ2-3; 7 nucleotides agree with TRBD2. Germline CDR1 and CDR2: MNHNS and SASEGT. The CDR3 contains 11 residues. V was clipped by 11 bases and J by 6 bases; unmatched bases: 5. The CDR3 DNA reads TGTGCCTGCCTAGCGGAGGATACGCAGTATTTT. Protein product: CACLAEDTQYF.

The rearrangement links TRBV2 to TRBJ1-2; D gene unclear. The germline V and J ends were trimmed by 7 bases and 4 bases, with 10 bases remaining between them. This CDR3 spans 12 amino acids. Germline CDR1 reads SNHLY; CDR2 reads FYNNEI. This chain's CDR3 is CASKVKTYGYTF. The CDR3, as DNA: TGTGCCAGCAAGGTGAAAACCTATGGCTACACCTTC.

CDR3 residues: CASSRGENQPQHF. CDR3 nucleotides: TGTGCCAGCAGCCGGGGCGAGAATCAGCCCCAGCATTTT. This chain links TRBV13 with TRBJ1-5; tentative D call: TRBD1 (5 bases). The CDR3 is made up of 13 amino acids. V was cut by 5 bases and J by 4 bases, with 9 bases left in between. CDR1 PRHDT and CDR2 FYEKMQ come from the germline V gene (reference sequence).